This T cell receptor beta chain was captured in a study of identical twins' blood T cells. Findings and caveats of the study: Even for out-of-frame TCRbeta, twins reportedly shared V gene usage much more than unrelated donors. Shared CDR3 clonotype counts tracked mainly the product of cloneset sizes.

As regards this clonotype: Its specificity is unknown.

The germline V and J ends were trimmed by 5 bases and 4 bases, with 23 bases remaining between them. The CDR3 covers 17 residues. Per germline, CDR1 MNHNS and CDR2 SASEGT. Each CDR3 protein gets one entry after TCRdb re-called the 5' RACE reads with MiXCR. Among roughly 340,000 distinct CDR3 sequences listed, roughly 28% were seen once. The sequence was collected from a woman between 18 and 50 years old in good health. The sample comprised PBMCs. This sequence joins TRBV6-1 and TRBJ2-5, with D tentatively TRBD1 or TRBD2 (6 bases each). The CDR3 is CASSLPKPGAGGETQYF. The CDR3, as DNA: TGTGCCAGCAGTCTACCTAAACCGGGGGCAGGTGGAGAGACCCAGTACTTC.